Described below is a single T cell receptor (beta chain) sequence and its context. The antigen is undetermined. Here immunoSEQ multiplex PCR was the method, and the copy in TCRdb shows in-frame clones only, minus some. The sample lists approximately 83,000 clones; approximately 85% were seen once. CDR1 is MRHNA, CDR2 SNTAGT, per germline. The CDR3 covers 12 residues. V dropped 3 bases and J dropped 3 bases, with 5 bases sitting between them. The sample is drawn from a study of identifying expanded T cells in peripheral blood. Study outcomes and limitations: Roughly 1.2 clones differed between technical replicates, versus roughly 16 and 20 over time.

During the collection period, no donor immune events like infections were recorded. This sequence joins TRBV6-4 and TRBJ2-5; D ambiguous. Sequenced material: blood. The TCR was taken from a person between 18 and 75 years old in good health. The CDR3 bases are TGTGCCAGCAGTGAACGCGAAGAGACCCAGTACTTC. It specifies CASSEREETQYF.